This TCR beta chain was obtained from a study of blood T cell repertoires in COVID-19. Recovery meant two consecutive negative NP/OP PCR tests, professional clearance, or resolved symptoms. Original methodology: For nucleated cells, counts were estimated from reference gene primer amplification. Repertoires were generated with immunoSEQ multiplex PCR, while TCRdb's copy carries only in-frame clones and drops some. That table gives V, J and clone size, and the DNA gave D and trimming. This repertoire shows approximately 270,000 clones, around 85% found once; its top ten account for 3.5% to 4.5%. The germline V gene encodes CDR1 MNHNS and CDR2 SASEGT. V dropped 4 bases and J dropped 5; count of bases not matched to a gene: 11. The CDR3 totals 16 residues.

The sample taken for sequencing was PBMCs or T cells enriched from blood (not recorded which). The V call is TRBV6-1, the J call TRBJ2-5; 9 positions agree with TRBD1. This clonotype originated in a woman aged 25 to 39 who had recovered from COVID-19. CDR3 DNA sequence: TGTGCCAGCAGTGTGGAGGGACAGGGAGGGAGGGAGACCCAGTACTTC. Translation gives CASSVEGQGGRETQYF.